This passage covers 21 T cell receptor beta chains from one sample sequenced in a study of T-cell reconstitution after alpha-beta-depleted transplantation in children. Preparing the TCRbeta library involved the use of unique molecular identifiers. TCRdb reprocessed the PCR reads with MiXCR, giving one entry per CDR3 protein. The table records about 110,000 distinct CDR3 sequences, under 13% of them present only once. The material was PBMCs, obtained before TCRalphabeta/CD19-depleted stem cell transplant. The receptors derive from a boy aged 2-15 years with acute lymphoblastic leukemia, due to receive a stem cell transplant.

This clonotype was detected ten times or more. V is TRBV7-9 and J is TRBJ2-1; 8 bases map to TRBD2. V lost 6 bases to trimming and J lost 5 bases; unmatched junction nucleotides: 12. This CDR3 comprises 16 residues. CDR1 and CDR2 from the germline V gene are SEHNR and FQNEAQ (reference sequence). The CDR3 DNA reads TGTGCCAGCAGTTCCGGGGGGGCTAGCGGTAACAATGAGCAGTTCTTC. This codes for CASSSGGASGNNEQFF.

This clonotype was observed a handful of times. The chain has TRBV7-9 and TRBJ1-6; tentatively, D is TRBD1 (5 bases). CDR3 size: 15 residues. Germline V gene lookup returns CDR1 SEHNR and CDR2 FQNEAQ (reference sequence). V lost 1 base and J lost 7, with 11 bases in between. The CDR3 protein is CASSLGPGANSPLHF. The DNA for the CDR3 is TGTGCCAGCAGCTTAGGGCCCGGGGCAAATTCACCCCTCCACTTT.

This clonotype was recorded a few times. This chain uses TRBV9 with TRBJ2-1; D is unresolved. Germline values: CDR1 SGDLS, CDR2 YYNGEE. This CDR3 contains 14 residues. The V end lost 1 base, the J end lost 3 bases, and 8 bases lay between the germline ends. The CDR3 DNA reads TGTGCCAGCAGCGTATCGGGCAGCTACAATGAGCAGTTCTTC. Protein product: CASSVSGSYNEQFF.

Many counts were recorded for this clonotype. The chain uses TRBV29-1 and TRBJ1-2; D ambiguous. The germline gives CDR1 SQVTM, CDR2 ANQGSEA. The CDR3 extends over 15 amino acids. The germline V and J ends were trimmed by 1 base and 0 bases, with 12 bases remaining between them. DNA of the CDR3: TGCAGCGTTGAAGCCTGGTTCAGTTCTAACTATGGCTACACCTTC. Translated: CSVEAWFSSNYGYTF.

This clonotype was recorded many times. This chain uses TRBV5-5 with TRBJ1-5; D is uncertain. There are 15 residues in the CDR3. V was clipped by 4 bases and J by 1 base, with 12 bases between them. The germline CDR1 and CDR2 sequences are SGHKS and YYEKEE (reference sequence). For the CDR3, the DNA is TGTGCCAGCAGCCCGGCTGTTGGGAGCAATCAGCCCCAGCATTTT. It is translated as CASSPAVGSNQPQHF.

In its sample, this clonotype ranks as medium-sized (0.01 to 0.1%). The chain recombines TRBV12-3 or TRBV12-4 with TRBJ2-2; D not resolved. Deletions cut 2 bases from V and 4 bases from J, with 5 bases between. This CDR3 is 13 amino acids long. The CDR3 DNA reads as TGTGCCAGCAGTTTAAAGGGCACCGGGGAGCTGTTTTTT. Its protein product is CASSLKGTGELFF.

This clonotype occurred many times. The chain recombines TRBV12-3 or TRBV12-4 with TRBJ2-1; D gene unclear. V was cut by 5 bases and J by 3 bases, with 5 bases left in between. The CDR3 length is 12 residues. CDR3: CASSPLYNEQFF. DNA of the CDR3: TGTGCCAGCAGTCCACTCTACAATGAGCAGTTCTTC.

V and J are TRBV5-1 and TRBJ2-7; 9 bases align to TRBD1. The trim removed 0 bases at V and 3 bases at J, leaving 4 bases unmatched. This CDR3 is 15 amino acids long. CDR1 and CDR2 from the germline V gene are SGHRS and YFSETQ. The CDR3: CASSLGGQGSYEQYF. CDR3 nucleotides: TGCGCCAGCAGCTTGGGGGGACAGGGTAGCTACGAGCAGTACTTC.

This clonotype was detected a few times. The CDR3 bases are TGTGCCAGTAGTATAAAAGGGTCCCCTCATCAGCCCCAGCATTTT. It translates to CASSIKGSPHQPQHF. The chain employs TRBV19 and TRBJ1-5; D gene ambiguous. The CDR3 has 15 amino acids. V was clipped by 2 bases and J by 5 bases, with 13 bases between them. Germline V lookup: CDR1 LNHDA, CDR2 SQIVND (reference sequence).

This clonotype has at least ten counts. J is TRBJ2-7 and V is TRBV12-3 or TRBV12-4, with 10 positions matching TRBD2. Trimming at V came to 2 bases and at J to 7 bases, leaving 8 bases not matched to a gene. The CDR3 has 15 residues. Written as DNA, the CDR3 is TGTGCCAGCAGTTTAAGGGGACTAGCGAGTCAGGAGCAGTACTTC. As protein: CASSLRGLASQEQYF.

With respect to this clonotype: A much more abundant neighbour one base away suggests this may be a read error. V and J are TRBV18 and TRBJ2-3; maybe TRBD2 (5 bases). In germline, CDR1 is KGHSH, CDR2 LQKENI. The CDR3 runs 15 residues. CDR3 in amino acids: CSSSRLLASTDTQYF. For the CDR3, the DNA is TGTTCCAGCTCACGGTTGCTAGCTAGCACAGATACGCAGTATTTT.

This clonotype was found a few times. This sequence joins TRBV28 and TRBJ2-1, with 8 bases fitting TRBD2. Germline values: CDR1 MDHEN, CDR2 SYDVKM. This CDR3 region has 19 residues. J lost 0 bases, V lost 7 bases, and 17 bases had no gene match. CDR3 DNA sequence: TGTGCCAGCACCACAGAGGGACTAGGAGCTTGGGGCTCCTACAATGAGCAGTTCTTC. Its translation is CASTTEGLGAWGSYNEQFF.

This clonotype turned up a few times. This chain joins TRBV2 and TRBJ2-3; D uncertain. CDR1 is SNHLY and CDR2 is FYNNEI in the germline V gene. The CDR3 is 13 amino acids. V lost 5 bases and J lost 6, with 12 bases in between. CDR3 protein: CASSLDSGDTQYF. CDR3 nucleotides: TGTGCCAGCAGTCTCGACTCCGGGGATACGCAGTATTTT.

This clonotype was counted at least ten times. The J gene is TRBJ2-1, the V gene TRBV20-1; 7 bases line up with TRBD1. The CDR3 spans 14 residues. V lost 4 bases and J lost 7; bases outside the gene matches: 10. Germline CDR1 and CDR2: DFQATT and SNEGSKA (reference sequence). CDR3 bases: TGCAGTGCTAAAGACAGGGCGAAGGGGAATGAGCAGTTCTTC. Amino acid sequence: CSAKDRAKGNEQFF.

This clonotype was counted between two and nine times. V usage is TRBV5-1 and J usage is TRBJ2-6; 12 bases fit TRBD2. This CDR3 spans 20 amino acids. Germline values: CDR1 SGHRS, CDR2 YFSETQ. J was trimmed by 1 base and V by 4 bases; bases with no gene match: 12. This chain's CDR3 is CASSRNLAGGPSSGANVLTF. The DNA for the CDR3 is TGCGCCAGCAGCAGAAACCTAGCGGGAGGGCCGTCTTCTGGGGCCAACGTCCTGACTTTC.

This clonotype was detected a few times. The gene calls are TRBV7-3 and TRBJ2-1; 12 positions match TRBD2. The CDR3 runs 19 residues. Germline values: CDR1 SGHTA, CDR2 FQGTGA. Trimming removed 4 bases from V and 1 base from J; junction bases left unmatched: 11. CDR3 sequence: CASSSPGTSGPNSYNEQFF. The DNA for the CDR3 is TGTGCCAGCAGCTCTCCCGGGACTAGCGGGCCCAATTCCTACAATGAGCAGTTCTTC.

In its sample, this clonotype was seen many times. At one end, the junction sequence differs from germline, possibly due to a read error. The rearrangement uses TRBV20-1 and TRBJ2-7, with D perhaps matching TRBD2 (6 bases). CDR3 length equals 10 residues. Looked up from germline, CDR1 is DFQATT and CDR2 is SNEGSKA (reference sequence). CDR3 amino acids: CSAREIAAEF. In DNA form, the CDR3 reads TGCAGTGCTAGAGAGATAGCGGCTGAATTC.

The chain employs TRBV27 and TRBJ2-7; 9 bases map to TRBD1. This CDR3 has 17 amino acids. V gave up 4 bases and J gave up 1 base; unmatched junction bases: 11. Germline CDR1 is MNHEY and CDR2 is SMNVEV (reference sequence). This CDR3 reads CASSWRTRQGGSYEQYF. The CDR3 nucleotides are TGTGCCAGCAGTTGGAGGACACGACAGGGGGGATCCTACGAGCAGTACTTC.

The chain uses TRBV7-2 and TRBJ2-5; D remains ambiguous. Germline CDR1 reads SGHTA; CDR2 reads FQGNSA. The CDR3 consists of 14 residues. V was trimmed by 1 base and J by 5 bases, leaving 11 bases between them. This CDR3 is CASSLGQRKETQYF. The CDR3 DNA reads as TGTGCCAGCAGCTTAGGGCAGAGAAAGGAGACCCAGTACTTC.

The V gene is TRBV2, the J gene TRBJ2-1, with TRBD2 identical over 9 bases. Germline CDR1 is SNHLY and CDR2 is FYNNEI. The CDR3 runs to 13 residues. The V and J ends lost 6 bases and 8 bases, in that order; junction bases with no gene match: 5. The CDR3 DNA follows: TGTGCCAGCAGGGGGACTAGCTTAGATGAGCAGTTCTTC. Protein product: CASRGTSLDEQFF.

The sample holds a few counts of this clonotype. The V gene is TRBV4-1, the J gene TRBJ2-3, with 13 bases aligning to TRBD2. With V trimmed by 4 bases and J by 2 bases, 6 bases remained unmatched. Germline values: CDR1 MGHRA, CDR2 YSYEKL. The CDR3 covers 17 residues. As DNA, the CDR3 is TGCGCCAGCAGCCGGGGGGGACTAGCGGGATTCACAGATACGCAGTATTTT. Its protein product is CASSRGGLAGFTDTQYF.